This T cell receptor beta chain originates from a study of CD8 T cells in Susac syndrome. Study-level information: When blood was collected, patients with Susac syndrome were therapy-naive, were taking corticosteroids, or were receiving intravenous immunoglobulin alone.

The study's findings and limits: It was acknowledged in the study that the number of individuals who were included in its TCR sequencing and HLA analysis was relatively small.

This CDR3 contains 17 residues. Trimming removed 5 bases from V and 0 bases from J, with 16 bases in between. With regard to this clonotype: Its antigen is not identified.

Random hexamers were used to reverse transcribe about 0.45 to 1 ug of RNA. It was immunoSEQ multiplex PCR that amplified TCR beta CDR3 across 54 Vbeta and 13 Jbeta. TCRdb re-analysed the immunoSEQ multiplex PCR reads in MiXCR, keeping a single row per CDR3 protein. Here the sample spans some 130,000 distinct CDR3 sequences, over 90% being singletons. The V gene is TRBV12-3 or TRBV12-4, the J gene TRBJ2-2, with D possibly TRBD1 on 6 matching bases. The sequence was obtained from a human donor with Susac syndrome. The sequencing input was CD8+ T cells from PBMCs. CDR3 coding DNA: TGTGCCAGCAGTCCCATCCATGGGACACCGAACACCGGGGAGCTGTTTTTT. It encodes CASSPIHGTPNTGELFF.